The 18 T cell receptor beta chains presented below share a single source sample, sequenced in a study of response to subunit inactivated influenza vaccine. MiXCR, applied by TCRdb to the RT-PCR reads, yields one record per CDR3 protein. The sample yields about 650,000 distinct CDR3 sequences, approximately 15% seen once. Specimen: PBMCs from blood, collected 14 to 15 days before vaccination. The receptors stem from a man aged 50-59 years who received an inactivated influenza vaccine.

This clonotype was recorded a few times. This sequence joins TRBV20-1 and TRBJ2-1; tentative D call: TRBD2 (6 bases). From germline, CDR1 is DFQATT and CDR2 SNEGSKA (reference sequence). V was shortened by 5 bases and J by 0 bases, with 17 bases between the two germline ends. This CDR3 region has 16 residues. CDR3 in amino acids: CSAPARAGSSYNEQFF. The CDR3 bases are TGCAGTGCTCCCGCAAGGGCCGGGAGCTCCTACAATGAGCAGTTCTTC.

This clonotype was observed at least ten times. V usage is TRBV7-9 and J usage is TRBJ2-1, with 12 bases identical to TRBD2. CDR1 and CDR2 (germline): SEHNR, FQNEAQ (reference sequence). CDR3 length: 15 amino acids. V shed 6 bases and J 11 bases; nucleotides not matched to a gene: 11. The CDR3 loop is CASSLLAGGTTKQFF. For the CDR3, the DNA is TGTGCCAGCAGTTTACTAGCGGGGGGTACTACCAAGCAGTTCTTC.

This clonotype showed up just a few times. The J gene is TRBJ1-4, the V gene TRBV28; 9 bases match TRBD1. This CDR3 comprises 14 residues. The germline V gene encodes CDR1 MDHEN and CDR2 SYDVKM. The junction had 9 bases not matched to a gene; V was cut back by 6 bases and J by 10 bases. CDR3 DNA: TGTGCCAGCAGCCCACAGGGGGCTGATGGAAAACTGTTTTTT. The encoded protein is CASSPQGADGKLFF. Using reference TRBV28 and TRBJ1-4 for the parts outside the CDR3, the full variable domain is DVKVTQSSRYLVKRTGEKVFLECVQDMDHENMFWYRQDPGLGLRLIYFSYDVKMKEKGDIPEGYSVSREKKERFSLILESASTNQTSMYLCASSPQGADGKLFFGSGTQLSVL.

This clonotype was recorded at least ten times. CDR3 sequence: CASKRTQGAGYTF. The CDR3 coding sequence is TGTGCCAGCAAGCGGACCCAGGGAGCTGGCTACACCTTC. The rearrangement joins TRBV6-5 to TRBJ1-2; D is possibly TRBD1 (5 bases). CDR3 length equals 13 residues. CDR1 is MNHEY, CDR2 SVGAGI, per germline. V was clipped by 7 bases and J by 7 bases, with 16 bases between them.

The chain is built from TRBV27 and TRBJ2-7; D unresolved. This CDR3 is built from 13 residues. CDR1 and CDR2 from the germline V gene are MNHEY and SMNVEV (reference sequence). V was clipped by 6 bases and J by 6 bases, with 15 bases between them. The CDR3 loop reads CASSYREGFEQYF. CDR3 DNA sequence: TGTGCCAGCAGCTATCGAGAAGGGTTCGAGCAGTACTTC.

This clonotype was counted at least ten times. This rearrangement joins TRBV5-1 to TRBJ1-2; 7 nucleotides line up with TRBD1. V lost 4 bases, J lost 4 bases, and 7 bases stayed unmatched. Germline CDR1 reads SGHRS; CDR2 reads YFSETQ. This CDR3 region has 14 residues. In DNA, the CDR3 is TGCGCCAGCAGCATGGGACAGACCGTCTATGGCTACACCTTC. Its translation: CASSMGQTVYGYTF.

This clonotype was seen repeatedly, ten times or more. This sequence joins TRBV11-2 and TRBJ2-1; maybe TRBD2 (5 bases). The V end lost 5 bases, the J end lost 4 bases, and 12 bases lay between the germline ends. The CDR3 contains 14 residues. Per the germline V gene, CDR1 is SGHAT and CDR2 is FQNNGV. DNA of the CDR3: TGTGCCAGCAGCCCGAGGGTCCTATACAATGAGCAGTTCTTC. The encoded protein is CASSPRVLYNEQFF. Variable domain in full (rest from reference TRBV11-2 and TRBJ2-1): EAGVAQSPRYKIIEKRQSVAFWCNPISGHATLYWYQQILGQGPKLLIQFQNNGVVDDSQLPKDRFSAERLKGVDSTLKIQPAKLEDSAVYLCASSPRVLYNEQFFGPGTRLTVL.

Ten or more counts support this clonotype. The rearrangement joins TRBV7-9 to TRBJ2-7; D unresolved. V gave up 2 bases and J gave up 6 bases, with 8 bases separating them. CDR3 length equals 12 residues. CDR1 is SEHNR, CDR2 FQNEAQ, per germline (reference sequence). The CDR3 DNA reads as TGTGCCAGCAGCTTAACACGGTTCGAGCAGTACTTC. This encodes CASSLTRFEQYF.

The chain is built from TRBV20-1 and TRBJ2-7, with TRBD1 matching 11 bases. J gave up 2 bases and V 5 bases, and 5 bases lay outside the gene matches. The CDR3 contains 14 residues. Germline assignment: CDR1 DFQATT and CDR2 SNEGSKA (reference sequence). CDR3 in amino acids: CSAPRTGGTYEQYF. Here the CDR3 DNA reads TGCAGTGCTCCCCGGACAGGGGGCACCTACGAGCAGTACTTC.

This clonotype occurred a few times. The rearrangement uses TRBV7-2 and TRBJ1-3; 7 bases agree with TRBD1. CDR3 length: 16 residues. The V gene end was trimmed by 5 bases and the J gene end by 0 bases; junction bases not matched to a gene: 7. Germline V gene sequence: CDR1 SGHTA, CDR2 FQGNSA. CDR3: CASSPGGTSSGNTIYF. Written as DNA, the CDR3 is TGTGCCAGCAGCCCAGGGGGGACTAGCTCTGGAAACACCATATATTTT.

This clonotype has a handful of counts. V gene TRBV7-2 combines with J gene TRBJ2-7; D gene uncertain. Trimming pared 3 bases from V and 3 bases from J, leaving 9 bases between. The CDR3 covers 13 residues. Germline CDR1 and CDR2: SGHTA and FQGNSA. CDR3 sequence (DNA): TGTGCCAGCAGCTTCACTCAGGACTACGAGCAGTACTTC. Protein: CASSFTQDYEQYF. Based on the CDR3 plus reference TRBV7-2 and TRBJ2-7, the full variable domain is GAGVSQSPSNKVTEKGKDVELRCDPISGHTALYWYRQSLGQGLEFLIYFQGNSAPDKSGLPSDRFSAERTGGSVSTLTIQRTQQEDSAVYLCASSFTQDYEQYFGPGTRLTVT.

This clonotype appeared a few times. The rearrangement uses TRBV30 and TRBJ2-2; 7 bases are a match to TRBD2. Germline V gene sequence: CDR1 GTSNPN, CDR2 SVGIG (reference sequence). The CDR3 is made up of 14 amino acids. Germline trimming cut 4 bases from V and 4 bases from J; bases unmatched to any gene: 6. This CDR3 reads CAWKRDPATGELFF. The CDR3 DNA sequence: TGTGCCTGGAAGCGGGACCCTGCCACCGGGGAGCTGTTTTTT.

The table lists this clonotype with a few counts. This chain uses TRBV20-1 with TRBJ2-7; TRBD1 matches 9 bases. V lost 2 bases to trimming and J lost 6 bases; unmatched junction nucleotides: 5. This CDR3 comprises 13 residues. Germline V gives CDR1 DFQATT, CDR2 SNEGSKA (reference sequence). The CDR3 loop reads CSARRDRAIEQYF. The CDR3 nucleotides are TGCAGTGCTAGACGGGACAGGGCCATCGAGCAGTACTTC.

This CDR3 is CASSPLDSYEQYF. The CDR3 nucleotides read TGTGCCAGCAGCCCACTCGATTCCTACGAGCAGTACTTC. The chain combines TRBV4-2 with TRBJ2-7; D is unclear. From germline, CDR1 is LGHNA and CDR2 YNFKEQ. V lost 4 bases, J lost 1 base, and 8 bases lay in between. The CDR3 extends over 13 amino acids.

A few counts support this clonotype. The gene calls are TRBV9 and TRBJ1-6, with D unresolved. The CDR3 consists of 13 residues. The V gene's germline CDR1 is SGDLS and CDR2 YYNGEE. V lost 4 bases and J lost 6, with 8 bases in between. CDR3 coding DNA: TGTGCCAGCAGCCCAGAGATTAATTCACCCCTCCACTTT. It yields the protein CASSPEINSPLHF. Full variable domain (rest looked up from reference TRBV9 and TRBJ1-6): DSGVTQTPKHLITATGQRVTLRCSPRSGDLSVYWYQQSLDQGLQFLIQYYNGEERAKGNILERFSAQQFPDLHSELNLSSLELGDSALYFCASSPEINSPLHFGNGTRLTVT.

This clonotype came up a few times. V is TRBV7-2 and J is TRBJ2-7, with D possibly TRBD2 on 6 matching bases. Germline V gene sequence: CDR1 SGHTA, CDR2 FQGNSA. This CDR3 is 15 amino acids long. V lost 1 base and J 0 bases, leaving 10 bases between the germline ends. In nucleotides, the CDR3 is TGTGCCAGCAGCTTAGAGGGCGGGAACTCCTACGAGCAGTACTTC. Translating it yields CASSLEGGNSYEQYF.

This clonotype has a handful of counts. This sequence joins TRBV2 and TRBJ2-4, with 8 bases aligning to TRBD2. Germline CDR1 SNHLY, CDR2 FYNNEI. This CDR3 spans 15 amino acids. Unmatched junction bases numbered 4, after V lost 6 bases and J lost 0 bases. CDR3 DNA sequence: TGTGCCAGCAGACTAGCGGCTCTAGCCAAAAACATTCAGTACTTC. Protein sequence: CASRLAALAKNIQYF.

The J gene is TRBJ2-5, the V gene TRBV6-5; D might be TRBD1 (6 bases). The CDR3 spans 16 residues. Germline CDR1 reads MNHEY; CDR2 reads SVGAGI. With 0 bases removed from V and 5 bases from J, the gap between germline ends came to 16 bases. The CDR3 loop is CASSYSPPGTFETQYF. Written as DNA, the CDR3 is TGTGCCAGCAGTTACTCCCCACCTGGGACATTTGAGACCCAGTACTTC.